In this sample, the clone carrying this T cell receptor (beta chain) turned up many times. This entry comes from a study of T cells in Graves' hyperthyroidism and ophthalmopathy. CDR3 length: 16 amino acids. The germline gives CDR1 MDHEN, CDR2 SYDVKM. Trimming cost V 5 bases and J 3 bases; bases outside gene matches: 8. Authors of the study amplified TCR beta CDR3 regions from RNA transcripts. Initially, a first-round RT-PCR of the TCR CDR3 employed the HTBI primer set. Via MiXCR, TCRdb re-called the multiplex PCR reads, giving one row per CDR3 protein. Of about 400,000 distinct CDR3 sequences listed, 15% are singletons.

J is TRBJ2-1 and V is TRBV28, with TRBD1 matching over 9 bases. The sample consisted of blood. This receptor was taken from a young woman with Graves' hyperthyroidism. The CDR3 nucleotides are TGTGCCAGCAGTCCCGTACGGACAGGGGACTACAATGAGCAGTTCTTC. The encoded protein is CASSPVRTGDYNEQFF.